This T cell receptor (beta chain) was profiled in a study of blood T cell repertoires in COVID-19. The wider study: COVID-19 samples collected from the United States, Italy and Spain covered acute and convalescent phases.

Clones were read by immunoSEQ multiplex PCR, and TCRdb kept only the in-frame ones, dropping some. This sample has about 300,000 clones, with around 90% found just once. Trimming removed 3 bases from V and 3 bases from J; junction bases left unmatched: 8. CDR3 size: 15 residues. Germline V gives CDR1 SGHDT, CDR2 YYEEEE. This sequence originates from a man between 65 and 85 years old with acute or convalescent COVID-19. The genes are TRBV5-6 and TRBJ2-7, with 8 bases fitting TRBD1. The sample taken for sequencing was peripheral blood. CDR3 loop: CASSSLGTGIYEQYF. The DNA for the CDR3 is TGTGCCAGCAGCTCTCTAGGGACAGGAATCTACGAGCAGTACTTC.